The 2 T cell receptor beta chains below were found in one sample sequenced in a study of CD8+CD57+ T cells in acquired aplastic anemia. Genomic DNA constituted the template upon which TCR beta VDJ and CDR3 profiling was performed. Using its own MiXCR run on the reads, TCRdb lists one record per CDR3 protein. The sample records some 200,000 distinct CDR3 sequences, about 60% being singletons. Only patients with CD8+CD57+ cell expansion on flow cytometry were chosen for sequencing. The sample comprised sorted CD4+, CD8+, or CD8+CD57+ T cells (not recorded which) from PBMCs. The receptors here all came from a human donor with aplastic anemia.

For this clonotype: The CDR3 does not close with the conserved phenylalanine or tryptophan, likely indicating a read error. The chain couples TRBV7-9 to TRBJ1-2, with a tentative D call TRBD1 (5 bases). V shed 4 bases and J shed 7 bases, with 13 bases lying between them. Germline V lookup: CDR1 SEHNR, CDR2 FQNEAQ (reference sequence). The CDR3 is 13 amino acids. Here the CDR3 reads CASSSGGRGGYTL. The CDR3 DNA follows: TGTGCCAGCAGCTCCGGTGGGAGGGGTGGCTACACCCTC.

The chain has TRBV5-1 and TRBJ2-7; 7 nucleotides align to TRBD2. The germline V gene encodes CDR1 SGHRS and CDR2 YFSETQ. This CDR3 region has 14 residues. V gave up 0 bases and J gave up 6 bases; unmatched junction bases: 6. The CDR3 DNA reads TGCGCCAGCAGCTTGGCACGGGGGGTAGGCGAGCAGTACTTC. Its protein product is CASSLARGVGEQYF.